This TCR beta chain was documented in a study of CD4 T cells in relation to SARS-CoV-2 and coronaviruses. Clones were read by immunoSEQ multiplex PCR, and TCRdb kept only the in-frame ones, dropping some. Of 20,000 to 30,000 clones listed, roughly 74% are singletons. The unexposed donors gave CD4+ T cells in about 2011-2018, prior to COVID-19. After roughly ten days of culture, CD4+ T cells were isolated. Germline CDR1 and CDR2: MNHEY and SVGAGI. Trimming removed 0 bases from V and 2 bases from J, with 10 bases in between. The CDR3 extends over 15 amino acids. General study findings and limits: The cross-reactivity analysis covered only spike protein, not other viral proteins.

Regarding this clone: Its matching antigen is unknown.

The V gene is TRBV6-5, the J gene TRBJ1-1; no clear D gene. This receptor was taken from a human donor in good health. The source material was CD4+ T cells from PBMCs, cultured in vitro. DNA for the CDR3: TGTGCCAGCAGTTACTCTCTTGGGGTAAACACTGAAGCTTTCTTT. It specifies CASSYSLGVNTEAFF.